The source of this T cell receptor (beta chain) is a study of cytomegalovirus exposure and HLA in healthy donors. Study-wide results and caveats: It was taken for granted in presence/absence analyses that sequencing depth across donors was roughly uniform.

Both 60 Vbeta primers and 13 Jbeta primers went into the PCR. Measured with immunoSEQ multiplex PCR; TCRdb has only the in-frame clones, and not every one. Of 200,000 to 250,000 clones in the sample, roughly 80% were seen once. This clone was observed a single time. Its antigen remains unidentified. The germline V and J ends were trimmed by 6 bases and 4 bases, with 18 bases remaining between them. This CDR3 spans 15 amino acids. Germline loops: CDR1 MNHEY, CDR2 SMNVEV (reference sequence). The material sequenced was PBMCs. The chain recombines TRBV27 with TRBJ1-2, with D perhaps matching TRBD1 (6 bases). The receptor comes from a young man in good health and CMV-seronegative. The CDR3 reads CASRPTGRRSYGYTF. CDR3 sequence (DNA): TGTGCCAGCAGGCCCACAGGGCGGAGAAGCTATGGCTACACCTTC.